This T cell receptor (beta chain) was recorded in a study of T-cell memory formation after mild COVID-19. Study observations and caveats: Second-wave clones reaching peak frequency on day 37 lacked confirmed SARS-CoV-2 specificity.

TCRdb analysed the 5' RACE reads with MiXCR anew, one entry per CDR3 protein. The profile shows a few hundred thousand distinct CDR3 sequences, about a fifth of them singletons. This clonotype was counted only a few times. Its antigen is not known. This TCR was sampled from an adult woman who had mild COVID-19 (a few samples of this study predate the infection). Cell type and time point are not known. Sequencing was performed on PBMCs or a T cell subset sorted from them (not recorded which).

CDR3 bases: TGCGCCAGCAGCCAAGAAGTTTTGGCGGAAGCTTTCTTT. Translating gives CASSQEVLAEAFF. This rearrangement joins TRBV4-1 to TRBJ1-1, with D unresolved. The length of the CDR3 is 13 residues. Germline V gene data show CDR1 as MGHRA and CDR2 as YSYEKL. Trimming removed 0 bases from V and 8 bases from J, with 10 bases in between.